This record concerns one T cell receptor beta chain sequence. Antigen unknown. The CDR3 spans 13 residues. The V gene's germline CDR1 is LNHDA and CDR2 SQIVND (reference sequence). The ends were cut back, 4 bases at V and 7 bases at J, with 13 bases in the middle. The data were obtained in a study of cytomegalovirus exposure and HLA in healthy donors. Primers: 60 Vbeta forward and 13 Jbeta reverse. Assay: immunoSEQ multiplex PCR; the TCRdb copy retains only in-frame clones and omits some. The data show around 300,000 clones, about four fifths seen once. Findings and caveats of the study: Reportedly, diagnosis of cytomegalovirus status by the classifier showed high specificity and sensitivity. Listed as cytomegalovirus-associated were more than 150 TCR beta chains.

The donors, nominally healthy at sampling, likely had unrecorded immune exposures. The material sequenced was PBMCs. The receptor's source is a woman in her thirties or forties in good health and CMV-seropositive. This chain connects TRBV19 to TRBJ1-2, with D possibly TRBD1 on 5 matching bases. The CDR3 reads CASSTLTVLGYTF. For the CDR3, the DNA is TGTGCCAGTAGTACTCTGACAGTTCTTGGCTACACCTTC.